Listed below are T cell receptor beta chains from one sample, sequenced in a study of blood T cell repertoires in COVID-19. Data came from immunoSEQ multiplex PCR; TCRdb stores just in-frame clones and leaves some out. The table records approximately 220,000 clones, roughly 81% of them present only once. Source material: peripheral blood. Receptor source: a man in his fifties who had recovered from COVID-19. Both conserved end residues are part of each CDR3. The order of the fields is V gene, J gene, clone size, D gene, CDR3 protein, CDR3 DNA. The D gene is left open where the match is weak. Not all rows give a size; the values are once, few, many and, for expanded clones, a class.

v_gene: TRBV27; j_gene: TRBJ2-7; abundance: .; d_gene: .; CDR3aa: CASCPLNSYEQYF; CDR3nt: TGTGCCAGCTGCCCACTAAACTCCTACGAGCAGTACTTC
v_gene: TRBV19; j_gene: TRBJ2-1; abundance: once; d_gene: .; CDR3aa: CASSIPRSSVRGADEQFF; CDR3nt: TGTGCCAGTAGTATTCCCCGGTCTAGCGTTAGGGGTGCGGATGAGCAGTTCTTC
v_gene: TRBV5-6; j_gene: TRBJ2-7; abundance: .; d_gene: TRBD2; CDR3aa: CASSCPAGECEQYF; CDR3nt: TGTGCCAGCAGCTGCCCAGCGGGAGAGTGCGAGCAGTACTTC
v_gene: TRBV28; j_gene: TRBJ1-4; abundance: .; d_gene: .; CDR3aa: CASSPFNEKLFF; CDR3nt: TGTGCCAGCAGTCCGTTTAATGAAAAACTGTTTTTT
v_gene: TRBV5-1; j_gene: TRBJ1-1; abundance: .; d_gene: .; CDR3aa: CASSLASSNTEAFF; CDR3nt: TGCGCCAGCAGCTTGGCCTCCTCGAACACTGAAGCTTTCTTT
v_gene: TRBV5-6; j_gene: TRBJ2-1; abundance: .; d_gene: .; CDR3aa: CASSLDAGRTYNEQFF; CDR3nt: TGTGCCAGCAGCTTGGATGCGGGCCGGACCTACAATGAGCAGTTCTTC
v_gene: TRBV18; j_gene: TRBJ2-3; abundance: .; d_gene: TRBD2; CDR3aa: CASSQSGLAGGSTDTQYF; CDR3nt: TGTGCCAGCTCACAAAGCGGACTAGCGGGAGGAAGCACAGATACGCAGTATTTT
v_gene: TRBV5-1; j_gene: TRBJ2-1; abundance: once; d_gene: TRBD2; CDR3aa: CASRYGLAGTNEQFF; CDR3nt: TGCGCCAGCAGGTACGGACTAGCGGGGACCAATGAGCAGTTCTTC
v_gene: TRBV2; j_gene: TRBJ2-7; abundance: few; d_gene: TRBD2; CDR3aa: CASIGGGAGTREQYF; CDR3nt: TGTGCCAGCATCGGCGGGGGGGCCGGTACGCGGGAGCAGTACTTC
v_gene: TRBV29-1; j_gene: TRBJ2-1; abundance: .; d_gene: .; CDR3aa: CSYGVNNEQFF; CDR3nt: TGCAGCTACGGGGTAAACAATGAGCAGTTCTTC
v_gene: TRBV28; j_gene: TRBJ2-2; abundance: .; d_gene: TRBD1; CDR3aa: CASSRAGTGNTVGELFF; CDR3nt: TGTGCCAGCAGTAGGGCCGGGACAGGGAATACCGTTGGGGAGCTGTTTTTT
v_gene: TRBV7-9; j_gene: TRBJ2-7; abundance: few; d_gene: .; CDR3aa: CASSFQGHPLYEQYF; CDR3nt: TGTGCCAGCAGCTTTCAGGGTCACCCTTTGTACGAGCAGTACTTC
v_gene: TRBV7-2; j_gene: TRBJ2-1; abundance: .; d_gene: TRBD2; CDR3aa: CASSLNGRAFNEQFF; CDR3nt: TGTGCCAGCAGCTTAAACGGGAGGGCCTTCAATGAGCAGTTCTTC
v_gene: TRBV28; j_gene: TRBJ2-3; abundance: .; d_gene: TRBD2; CDR3aa: CASSPPQRGPRDTQYF; CDR3nt: TGTGCCAGCAGTCCCCCCCAGCGGGGCCCTCGGGATACGCAGTATTTT
v_gene: TRBV5-1; j_gene: TRBJ1-2; abundance: .; d_gene: TRBD1; CDR3aa: CASSLGTGIFYGYTF; CDR3nt: TGCGCCAGCAGCCTGGGGACAGGGATATTCTATGGCTACACCTTC
v_gene: TRBV28; j_gene: TRBJ2-7; abundance: .; d_gene: TRBD1; CDR3aa: CASSWPRDRGYKKSYEQYF; CDR3nt: TGTGCCAGCAGTTGGCCCCGGGACAGGGGGTATAAGAAGTCCTACGAGCAGTACTTC
v_gene: TRBV11-2; j_gene: TRBJ1-4; abundance: .; d_gene: TRBD1; CDR3aa: CASSPHARGRGEKLFF; CDR3nt: TGTGCCAGCAGCCCTCACGCCAGGGGGCGAGGTGAAAAACTGTTTTTT
v_gene: TRBV27; j_gene: TRBJ2-3; abundance: few; d_gene: .; CDR3aa: CASSTTSTDTQYF; CDR3nt: TGTGCCAGCAGTACCACTAGCACAGATACGCAGTATTTT
v_gene: TRBV7-9; j_gene: TRBJ1-6; abundance: once; d_gene: .; CDR3aa: CASSPDKSSYNSPLHF; CDR3nt: TGTGCCAGCAGCCCGGACAAGAGCTCCTATAATTCACCCCTCCACTTT
v_gene: TRBV15; j_gene: TRBJ2-1; abundance: .; d_gene: .; CDR3aa: CATSRDKADNEQFF; CDR3nt: TGTGCCACCAGCAGAGATAAGGCGGACAATGAGCAGTTCTTC
v_gene: TRBV18; j_gene: TRBJ1-1; abundance: .; d_gene: TRBD1; CDR3aa: CASSPQGGNTEAFF; CDR3nt: TGTGCCAGCTCACCTCAGGGGGGGAACACTGAAGCTTTCTTT
v_gene: TRBV4-2; j_gene: TRBJ2-2; abundance: .; d_gene: .; CDR3aa: CASSQVPRGAGNTGELFF; CDR3nt: TGTGCCAGCAGCCAAGTCCCCCGCGGGGCAGGGAACACCGGGGAGCTGTTTTTT
v_gene: TRBV28; j_gene: TRBJ1-5; abundance: .; d_gene: .; CDR3aa: CASSSPGGNQPQHF; CDR3nt: TGTGCCAGCAGTTCACCTGGGGGGAATCAGCCCCAGCATTTT
v_gene: TRBV6-5; j_gene: TRBJ1-2; abundance: .; d_gene: .; CDR3aa: CASSRGFYGYTF; CDR3nt: TGTGCCAGCAGTAGGGGTTTTTATGGCTACACCTTC
v_gene: TRBV15; j_gene: TRBJ2-1; abundance: .; d_gene: .; CDR3aa: CATSGTRVGSLPEQFF; CDR3nt: TGTGCCACCAGCGGGACTCGAGTCGGCAGCCTTCCGGAGCAGTTCTTC
v_gene: TRBV7-9; j_gene: TRBJ2-7; abundance: .; d_gene: TRBD1; CDR3aa: CASSLGQGRNEQYF; CDR3nt: TGTGCCAGCAGCCTGGGACAGGGGAGGAACGAGCAGTACTTC
v_gene: TRBV19; j_gene: TRBJ2-1; abundance: .; d_gene: TRBD2; CDR3aa: CASSIGLVDEQFF; CDR3nt: TGTGCCAGTAGTATCGGACTAGTCGATGAGCAGTTCTTC
v_gene: TRBV9; j_gene: TRBJ2-1; abundance: .; d_gene: TRBD2; CDR3aa: CASSVGLAGDGNEQFF; CDR3nt: TGTGCCAGCAGCGTAGGACTAGCGGGAGATGGCAATGAGCAGTTCTTC
v_gene: TRBV6-5; j_gene: TRBJ2-1; abundance: .; d_gene: TRBD1; CDR3aa: CASSHDRGWYNEQFF; CDR3nt: TGTGCCAGCAGTCATGACAGGGGGTGGTACAATGAGCAGTTCTTC
v_gene: TRBV2; j_gene: TRBJ1-2; abundance: .; d_gene: TRBD1; CDR3aa: CASSDVGQGAGDYGYTF; CDR3nt: TGTGCCAGCAGTGATGTGGGACAGGGGGCGGGGGACTATGGCTACACCTTC
v_gene: TRBV28; j_gene: TRBJ1-6; abundance: few; d_gene: .; CDR3aa: CASSFGRGNSPLHF; CDR3nt: TGTGCCAGCAGTTTTGGAAGGGGGAATTCACCCCTCCACTTT
v_gene: TRBV6-5; j_gene: TRBJ1-1; abundance: .; d_gene: TRBD1; CDR3aa: CASRRQGSGREAFF; CDR3nt: TGTGCCAGCAGGAGACAGGGATCCGGGCGTGAAGCTTTCTTT
v_gene: TRBV7-6; j_gene: TRBJ1-1; abundance: .; d_gene: TRBD1; CDR3aa: CASSPIQGANTEAFF; CDR3nt: TGTGCCAGCAGCCCGATACAGGGGGCGAACACTGAAGCTTTCTTT
v_gene: TRBV11-2; j_gene: TRBJ2-3; abundance: .; d_gene: TRBD2; CDR3aa: CASSLVSLAGFTDTQYF; CDR3nt: TGTGCCAGCAGCTTAGTATCTCTAGCGGGGTTCACAGATACGCAGTATTTT
v_gene: TRBV18; j_gene: TRBJ2-3; abundance: .; d_gene: .; CDR3aa: CASSPDSTRSTDTQYF; CDR3nt: TGTGCCAGCTCACCGGACTCGACAAGGAGCACAGATACGCAGTATTTT
v_gene: TRBV5-1; j_gene: TRBJ2-6; abundance: .; d_gene: .; CDR3aa: CASSNGQSFSGANVLTF; CDR3nt: TGCGCCAGCAGCAATGGACAGAGCTTTTCTGGGGCCAACGTCCTGACTTTC
v_gene: TRBV28; j_gene: TRBJ1-2; abundance: .; d_gene: TRBD1; CDR3aa: CASSLSRTGRGGVNYGYTF; CDR3nt: TGTGCCAGCAGCCTATCCCGGACAGGCCGGGGAGGAGTTAACTATGGCTACACCTTC
v_gene: TRBV5-4; j_gene: TRBJ2-3; abundance: .; d_gene: TRBD1; CDR3aa: CASSLEQGRTDTQYF; CDR3nt: TGTGCCAGCAGCTTGGAACAGGGGAGAACAGATACGCAGTATTTT
v_gene: TRBV19; j_gene: TRBJ2-1; abundance: .; d_gene: .; CDR3aa: CASSIGGFVDEQFF; CDR3nt: TGTGCCAGTAGTATCGGCGGGTTCGTCGATGAGCAGTTCTTC
v_gene: TRBV2; j_gene: TRBJ1-3; abundance: .; d_gene: .; CDR3aa: CASSERTSSGNTIYF; CDR3nt: TGTGCCAGCAGTGAAAGGACATCCTCTGGAAACACCATATATTTT
v_gene: TRBV10-3; j_gene: TRBJ2-7; abundance: .; d_gene: .; CDR3aa: CAISEAYRTTYEQYF; CDR3nt: TGTGCCATCAGTGAGGCGTACCGGACTACCTACGAGCAGTACTTC
v_gene: TRBV4-1; j_gene: TRBJ2-7; abundance: .; d_gene: TRBD2; CDR3aa: CASSLSGSVSNYEQYF; CDR3nt: TGCGCCAGCAGCCTTAGCGGGAGCGTCTCTAACTACGAGCAGTACTTC
v_gene: TRBV4-1; j_gene: TRBJ2-7; abundance: .; d_gene: .; CDR3aa: CASSSTSDSYEQYF; CDR3nt: TGCGCCAGCAGCTCCACGAGCGACTCCTACGAGCAGTACTTC
v_gene: TRBV15; j_gene: TRBJ2-3; abundance: once; d_gene: TRBD2; CDR3aa: CATSISGRIVWGTDTQYF; CDR3nt: TGTGCCACCAGCATAAGCGGGAGAATAGTTTGGGGCACAGATACGCAGTATTTT
v_gene: TRBV30; j_gene: TRBJ1-5; abundance: .; d_gene: .; CDR3aa: CAWSATGLGNQPQHF; CDR3nt: TGTGCCTGGAGTGCCACAGGGCTTGGCAATCAGCCCCAGCATTTT
v_gene: TRBV28; j_gene: TRBJ2-5; abundance: .; d_gene: TRBD2; CDR3aa: CASSYQGLAGGFGVGTQYF; CDR3nt: TGTGCCAGCAGTTACCAAGGACTAGCGGGAGGTTTTGGGGTAGGGACCCAGTACTTC
v_gene: TRBV5-1; j_gene: TRBJ2-1; abundance: .; d_gene: .; CDR3aa: CASRLDSSYNEQFF; CDR3nt: TGCGCCAGCAGGCTGGACAGCTCCTACAATGAGCAGTTCTTC
v_gene: TRBV5-1; j_gene: TRBJ2-7; abundance: few; d_gene: TRBD1; CDR3aa: CASSSGQGGYEQYF; CDR3nt: TGCGCCAGCAGCTCGGGACAGGGGGGATACGAGCAGTACTTC
v_gene: TRBV19; j_gene: TRBJ2-1; abundance: once; d_gene: TRBD2; CDR3aa: CASSPGSGRGNEQFF; CDR3nt: TGTGCCAGTAGTCCTGGAAGCGGGAGGGGGAATGAGCAGTTCTTC